This note documents a single TCR beta chain sequence. This specimen belongs to a study of OX40 agonist ivuxolimab in advanced cancers. Clones were sequenced by immunoSEQ multiplex PCR, and TCRdb holds only the in-frame ones, with some missing. Here the sample spans tens of thousands of clones, almost 90% being singletons. V was pared by 5 bases and J by 9 bases, with 13 bases between. This CDR3 comprises 13 residues. Per the germline V gene, CDR1 is SEHNR and CDR2 is FQNEAQ (reference sequence). The chain employs TRBV7-9 and TRBJ2-2; D not certain. The sequence was collected from an adult with an advanced solid tumor such as melanoma, head and neck, liver or kidney cancer. The sample consisted of CD4+ or CD8+ T cells sorted from blood, taken in a trial of the OX40 agonist ivuxolimab. Here the CDR3 DNA reads TGTGCCAGCAGCCTAAATTCGAACCGGGAGCTGTTTTTT. Residues: CASSLNSNRELFF. Drawing the rest from reference TRBV7-9 and TRBJ2-2, the complete variable domain is DTGVSQNPRHKITKRGQNVTFRCDPISEHNRLYWYRQTLGQGPEFLTYFQNEAQLEKSRLLSDRFSAERPKGSFSTLEIQRTEQGDSAMYLCASSLNSNRELFFGEGSRLTVL.